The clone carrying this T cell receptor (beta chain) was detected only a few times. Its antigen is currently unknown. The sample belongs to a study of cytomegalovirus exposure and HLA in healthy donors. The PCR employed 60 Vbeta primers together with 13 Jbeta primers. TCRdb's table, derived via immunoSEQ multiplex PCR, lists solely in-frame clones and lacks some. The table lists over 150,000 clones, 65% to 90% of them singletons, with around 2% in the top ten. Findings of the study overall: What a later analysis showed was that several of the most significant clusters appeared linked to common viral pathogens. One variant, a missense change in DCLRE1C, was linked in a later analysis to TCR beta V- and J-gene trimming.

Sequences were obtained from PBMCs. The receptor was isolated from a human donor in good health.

CDR3 residues: CASSLAGQGAGGYTF. As DNA, the CDR3 is TGCGCCAGCAGCTTGGCGGGACAGGGGGCTGGCGGCTACACCTTC. The rearrangement joins TRBV5-1 to TRBJ1-2; TRBD1 matches at 12 bases. The CDR3 runs 15 residues. J was trimmed by 8 bases and V by 0 bases; bases with no gene match: 5. CDR1 and CDR2 (germline): SGHRS, YFSETQ.